What follows are 27 T cell receptor beta chains derived from one specimen sequenced in a study of blood T cell repertoires in COVID-19. Sequenced by immunoSEQ multiplex PCR; TCRdb stores in-frame clones only, minus some. The sample has around 30,000 clones, roughly 75% seen once. Sequencing was performed on peripheral blood. The source is a man at least 80 years old with active or convalescent COVID-19.

The gene calls are TRBV6-5 and TRBJ2-7, with 9 nucleotides matching TRBD1. Per the germline V gene, CDR1 is MNHEY and CDR2 is SVGAGI. The CDR3 is 16 residues long. V gave up 2 bases and J gave up 2 bases; unmatched junction bases: 7. The CDR3 loop reads CASSYGTGSLAYEQYF. The CDR3 DNA reads as TGTGCCAGCAGTTACGGGACAGGGTCCCTCGCCTACGAGCAGTACTTC.

The chain has TRBV7-2 and TRBJ2-1, with TRBD2 identical over 10 bases. CDR3 size: 20 residues. Germline values: CDR1 SGHTA, CDR2 FQGNSA. V was clipped by 0 bases and J by 4 bases; unmatched bases: 15. As DNA, the CDR3 is TGTGCCAGCAGCTTAGCTTGGACAGCCAATCTAGCGGGAGCTTACAATGAGCAGTTCTTC. This sequence encodes CASSLAWTANLAGAYNEQFF.

This chain links TRBV10-3 with TRBJ2-7; D is perhaps TRBD1 (6 bases). V lost 3 bases, J lost 2 bases, and 11 bases lay in between. The CDR3 extends over 14 amino acids. Germline V gene lookup returns CDR1 ENHRY and CDR2 SYGVKD. In DNA, the CDR3 is TGTGCCATCAGTGATGGCAGGGGAGCCTACGAGCAGTACTTC. Amino acids: CAISDGRGAYEQYF.

V is TRBV10-2 and J is TRBJ2-1; TRBD2 matches at 11 bases. This CDR3 is 14 amino acids long. The J segment lost 9 bases and the V segment lost 6 bases, leaving 7 bases of the junction unmatched. Germline lookup yields CDR1 WSHSY and CDR2 SAAADI. The DNA for the CDR3 is TGCGCCAGCAGAAGCACTAGCGGGAGAAGTGAGCAGTTCTTC. It encodes CASRSTSGRSEQFF.

V is TRBV7-9 and J is TRBJ2-1; 12 bases line up with TRBD2. CDR3 size: 14 residues. V lost 3 bases and J lost 7; bases outside the gene matches: 1. Germline CDR1 is SEHNR and CDR2 is FQNEAQ (reference sequence). The CDR3, as DNA: TGTGCCAGCAGCTTCGGACTAGCGGGAAATGAGCAGTTCTTC. Translated: CASSFGLAGNEQFF.

Only one count was recorded for this clone. V and J are TRBV18 and TRBJ2-1; 8 bases are a match to TRBD1. The junction had 6 bases not matched to a gene; V was cut back by 1 base and J by 7 bases. CDR1 KGHSH and CDR2 LQKENI come from the germline V gene. The CDR3 spans 15 residues. The CDR3: CASSPRQDRENEQFF. In nucleotides, the CDR3 is TGTGCCAGCTCACCACGACAGGACAGGGAGAATGAGCAGTTCTTC.

The chain employs TRBV11-2 and TRBJ2-1, with TRBD2 matching over 7 bases. With V trimmed by 4 bases and J by 6 bases, 9 bases remained unmatched. The CDR3 has 15 residues. Germline V gene lookup returns CDR1 SGHAT and CDR2 FQNNGV. The CDR3 protein is CASSWGTAGVNEQFF. The DNA of the CDR3 is TGTGCCAGCAGCTGGGGGACGGCGGGAGTCAATGAGCAGTTCTTC.

This clone was observed once. The V gene is TRBV6-6, the J gene TRBJ2-5; tentative D call: TRBD1 (6 bases). Looked up from germline, CDR1 is MNHNY and CDR2 is SVGAGI (reference sequence). V dropped 7 bases and J dropped 1 base, with 10 bases sitting between them. The CDR3 spans 13 residues. In DNA, the CDR3 is TGTGCCAGCATTACGGACAGCCAAGAGACCCAGTACTTC. This gives the protein CASITDSQETQYF.

The rearrangement uses TRBV5-1 and TRBJ1-2, with D uncertain. The V and J ends lost 4 bases and 2 bases respectively, with 6 bases between them. The CDR3 loop spans 12 amino acids. CDR1 is SGHRS and CDR2 is YFSETQ in the germline V gene. CDR3 sequence (DNA): TGCGCCAGCAGCCGGGTCAACTATGGCTACACCTTC. Amino acids: CASSRVNYGYTF.

This chain joins TRBV15 and TRBJ2-2, with a possible D match to TRBD2 (6 bases). V lost 2 bases and J 4 bases, leaving 17 bases between the germline ends. CDR1 is LNHNV and CDR2 is YYDKDF in the germline V gene (reference sequence). The CDR3 extends over 17 amino acids. Written as DNA, the CDR3 is TGTGCCACCAGCAGACATCAGGGACGAGCGGGCACCGGGGAGCTGTTTTTT. Encoded protein: CATSRHQGRAGTGELFF.

The chain combines TRBV3-1 (or the pseudogene TRBV3-2) with TRBJ2-7; D is possibly TRBD2 (5 bases). V dropped 3 bases and J dropped 6 bases, with 12 bases sitting between them. This CDR3 is 13 amino acids long. Germline V gene sequence: CDR1 LGHDT, CDR2 YNNKEL (reference sequence). The CDR3 sequence is CASSQSSAGEQYF. CDR3 DNA sequence: TGTGCCAGCAGCCAGTCTTCGGCGGGCGAGCAGTACTTC.

The CDR3, as DNA: TGCAGTGCTAGTCACGCGGTTCCCTACGAGCAGTACTTC. It specifies CSASHAVPYEQYF. The chain links TRBV20-1 to TRBJ2-7; D gene unclear. CDR3 length: 13 amino acids. The V end lost 3 bases, the J end lost 2 bases, and 11 bases lay between the germline ends. Germline CDR1 and CDR2: DFQATT and SNEGSKA (reference sequence).

This sequence joins TRBV18 and TRBJ2-1; D gene ambiguous. The CDR3 is 15 residues long. The V end lost 5 bases, the J end lost 0 bases, and 11 bases lay between the germline ends. Germline assignment: CDR1 KGHSH and CDR2 LQKENI. CDR3 in DNA: TGTGCCAGCTCATCCCAAGAGAGCTCCTACAATGAGCAGTTCTTC. Amino acids: CASSSQESSYNEQFF.

The rearrangement links TRBV2 to TRBJ1-3, with TRBD1 matching 7 bases. V lost 5 bases and J lost 0; bases outside the gene matches: 10. Germline V CDR1 and CDR2: SNHLY, FYNNEI. The CDR3 extends over 17 amino acids. The CDR3: CASSSRQGDLSGNTIYF. The CDR3 DNA sequence: TGTGCCAGCAGTAGTCGACAGGGTGACCTCTCTGGAAACACCATATATTTT.

This clone was seen more than once but under ten times. This chain connects TRBV2 to TRBJ2-7; a weak D match, TRBD2 (5 bases). Germline V gives CDR1 SNHLY, CDR2 FYNNEI. Trimming stripped 8 bases from V and 0 bases from J, with 14 bases between. This CDR3 contains 14 residues. CDR3 sequence reads: CASSPRVSSYEQYF. The DNA of the CDR3 is TGTGCCAGCTCACCGCGGGTCAGCTCCTACGAGCAGTACTTC.

The table lists this clone with a few counts. The CDR3 protein is CASSGTTGGTEAFF. The DNA of the CDR3 is TGTGCCAGCAGCGGAACGACAGGGGGGACTGAAGCTTTCTTT. The gene calls are TRBV5-4 and TRBJ1-1; TRBD1 agrees at 9 bases. This CDR3 contains 14 residues. Germline lookup yields CDR1 SGHNT and CDR2 YYREEE (reference sequence). With V trimmed by 4 bases and J by 5 bases, 6 bases remained unmatched.

The chain uses TRBV4-1 and TRBJ2-4, with D unresolved. The CDR3 consists of 15 residues. The germline CDR1 and CDR2 sequences are MGHRA and YSYEKL. Trimming took 0 bases from V and 4 from J, leaving 10 bases between them. CDR3 sequence reads: CASSQDRIDKNIQYF. Written as DNA, the CDR3 is TGCGCCAGCAGCCAAGATCGCATAGATAAAAACATTCAGTACTTC.

V usage is TRBV5-4 and J usage is TRBJ1-2; 9 bases are shared with TRBD1. There are 15 residues in the CDR3. J lost 6 bases, V lost 5 bases, and 11 bases had no gene match. Germline V CDR1 and CDR2: SGHNT, YYREEE (reference sequence). CDR3 coding DNA: TGTGCCAGCAGTACCGGGACAGGGCACAGGAATGGCTACACCTTC. This gives the protein CASSTGTGHRNGYTF.

The chain joins TRBV6-5 to TRBJ2-5; D is possibly TRBD2 (6 bases). The V end was cut by 4 bases, the J end by 4 bases, with 13 bases between. The CDR3 spans 14 residues. In germline, CDR1 is MNHEY, CDR2 SVGAGI. DNA for the CDR3: TGTGCCAGCAGTTTTCCCGGGAGAGGAGAGACCCAGTACTTC. Its protein is CASSFPGRGETQYF.

The chain employs TRBV27 and TRBJ2-7, with D possibly matching TRBD2 (5 bases). V was clipped by 4 bases and J by 2 bases, with 12 bases between them. Germline loops: CDR1 MNHEY, CDR2 SMNVEV (reference sequence). The CDR3 length is 14 residues. In DNA, the CDR3 is TGTGCCAGCAGTTCAATAGCGTGGGCCTACGAGCAGTACTTC. Translation gives CASSSIAWAYEQYF.

The chain employs TRBV19 and TRBJ2-1, with 9 bases lining up with TRBD2. Germline V lookup: CDR1 LNHDA, CDR2 SQIVND (reference sequence). CDR3 length: 15 amino acids. The V gene end was trimmed by 7 bases and the J gene end by 9 bases; junction bases not matched to a gene: 13. The CDR3 spells CASIGAGGKVGEQFF. CDR3 bases: TGTGCCAGTATCGGTGCGGGAGGGAAAGTTGGTGAGCAGTTCTTC.

This clone was recorded a few times. The chain is built from TRBV2 and TRBJ1-2, with 9 bases fitting TRBD1. With 5 bases clipped from V and 4 bases from J, the junction kept 20 bases outside the gene matches. CDR1 is SNHLY, CDR2 FYNNEI, per germline. This CDR3 has 19 residues. The CDR3 DNA follows: TGTGCCAGCAGTTACATTGAACCGGGACAGGGAGTCCCCTCCTATGGCTACACCTTC. Residues: CASSYIEPGQGVPSYGYTF.

The rearrangement links TRBV6-2 or TRBV6-3 to TRBJ1-3; tentatively, D is TRBD1 (6 bases). V gave up 4 bases and J gave up 2 bases, with 12 bases separating them. Germline V gives CDR1 MNHEY, CDR2 SVGEGT. The CDR3 has 15 amino acids. The CDR3 nucleotides are TGTGCCAGCAGTTCGGCCGGACAGACTGGAAACACCATATATTTT. This sequence encodes CASSSAGQTGNTIYF.

The chain carries TRBV5-1 and TRBJ1-2, with 7 bases aligning to TRBD1. V shed 2 bases and J 4 bases; nucleotides not matched to a gene: 8. This CDR3 is built from 15 residues. Germline-derived CDR1 and CDR2 are SGHRS and YFSETQ. CDR3 sequence (DNA): TGCGCCAGCAGCTTTAACCGGGACAGCCGCTATGGCTACACCTTC. It codes for CASSFNRDSRYGYTF. Filled out from reference TRBV5-1 and TRBJ1-2, the complete variable domain reads KAGVTQTPRYLIKTRGQQVTLSCSPISGHRSVSWYQQTPGQGLQFLFEYFSETQRNKGNFPGRFSGRQFSNSRSEMNVSTLELGDSALYLCASSFNRDSRYGYTFGSGTRLTVV.

The chain has TRBV28 and TRBJ1-5; 9 bases match TRBD1. The CDR3 is 16 residues long. The ends lost 5 bases at V and 2 bases at J; junction bases unmatched: 7. The V gene's germline CDR1 is MDHEN and CDR2 SYDVKM. CDR3 nucleotide sequence: TGTGCCAGCAGTCTGGAGGACAGGGGAGGCAATCAGCCCCAGCATTTT. Its protein is CASSLEDRGGNQPQHF.

This rearrangement joins TRBV27 to TRBJ2-3; D uncertain. V was pared by 3 bases and J by 6 bases, with 10 bases between. The CDR3 consists of 13 residues. Per germline, CDR1 MNHEY and CDR2 SMNVEV (reference sequence). The CDR3 DNA reads as TGTGCCAGCAGTTTCGTCGAGTGGGATACGCAGTATTTT. This encodes CASSFVEWDTQYF.

The chain carries TRBV19 and TRBJ1-2, with D tentatively TRBD1 (5 bases). Germline lookup yields CDR1 LNHDA and CDR2 SQIVND (reference sequence). V shed 2 bases and J shed 5 bases, with 12 bases lying between them. This CDR3 spans 14 amino acids. CDR3 amino acids: CASSISWQGYGYTF. CDR3 coding DNA: TGTGCCAGTAGTATATCTTGGCAGGGATATGGCTACACCTTC.